Below, one T cell receptor beta chain is given with its context. Antigen specificity is unknown. This entry is derived from a study of Ad26.COV2.S vaccination and SARS-CoV-2 variants. Overall study results and limits: Placebo recipients had lower spike-specific TCR breadth than vaccine recipients.

This sample's treatment: around 19 received Ad26.COV2.S at low or high dose, single or two shots; roughly five received placebo; per-sample allocation not given. Samples analyzed were those drawn on day 63 after the first vaccine or placebo injection. It was an adult aged 18-55 years in Boston who was the donor. Trimming took 4 bases from V and 6 from J, leaving 6 bases between them. This CDR3 is built from 12 residues. Germline V lookup: CDR1 SNHLY, CDR2 FYNNEI. The table came from immunoSEQ multiplex PCR; TCRdb's copy has only in-frame clones and leaves some out. The table has some 340,000 clones, 85% seen once.

This sequence originates from a person between 18 and 60 years old who received the Ad26.COV2.S COVID-19 vaccine or a placebo. This chain uses TRBV2 with TRBJ1-4; D is unclear. The sample consisted of peripheral blood, taken in a trial of Ad26.COV2.S vaccine versus placebo. The CDR3 coding sequence is TGTGCCAGCAGTGCCGTGGATGAAAAACTGTTTTTT. Translating it yields CASSAVDEKLFF.